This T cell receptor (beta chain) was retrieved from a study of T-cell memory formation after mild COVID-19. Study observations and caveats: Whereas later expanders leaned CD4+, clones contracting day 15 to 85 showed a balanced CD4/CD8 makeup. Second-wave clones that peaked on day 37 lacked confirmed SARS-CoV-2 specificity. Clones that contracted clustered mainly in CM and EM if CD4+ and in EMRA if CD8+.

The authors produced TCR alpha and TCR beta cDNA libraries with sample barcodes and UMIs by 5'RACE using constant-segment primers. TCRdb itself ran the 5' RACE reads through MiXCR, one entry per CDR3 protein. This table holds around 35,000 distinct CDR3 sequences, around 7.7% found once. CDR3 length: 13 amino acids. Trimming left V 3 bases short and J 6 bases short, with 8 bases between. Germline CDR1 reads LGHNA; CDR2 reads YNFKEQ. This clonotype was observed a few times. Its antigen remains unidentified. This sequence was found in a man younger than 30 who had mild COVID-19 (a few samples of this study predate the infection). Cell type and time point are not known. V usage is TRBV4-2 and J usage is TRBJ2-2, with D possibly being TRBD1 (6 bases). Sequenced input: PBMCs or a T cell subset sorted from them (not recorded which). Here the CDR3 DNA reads TGTGCCAGCAGCCACAGGGGTTCCGGGGAGCTGTTTTTT. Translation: CASSHRGSGELFF.